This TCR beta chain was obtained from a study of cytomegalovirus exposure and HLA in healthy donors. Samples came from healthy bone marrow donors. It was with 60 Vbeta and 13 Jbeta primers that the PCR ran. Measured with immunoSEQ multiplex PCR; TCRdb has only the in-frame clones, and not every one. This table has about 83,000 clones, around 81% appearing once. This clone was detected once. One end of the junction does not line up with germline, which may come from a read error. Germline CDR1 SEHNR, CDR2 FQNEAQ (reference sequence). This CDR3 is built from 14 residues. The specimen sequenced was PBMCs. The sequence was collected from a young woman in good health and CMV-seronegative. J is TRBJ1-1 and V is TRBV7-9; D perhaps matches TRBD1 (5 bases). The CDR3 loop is CSSSLRALNTEAFF. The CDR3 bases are TGTTCCAGCAGCCTCAGGGCCTTGAACACTGAAGCTTTCTTT.